These 25 T cell receptor beta chains share one sample of origin, sequenced in a study of blood T cell repertoires in COVID-19 (dated by TCRdb to the early 2020s). The method behind the library was the immunoSEQ multiplex PCR assay. Imported from immuneACCESS, the table was reduced by TCRdb to in-frame sequences with V and J called. These copies leave out some clones; in studies compared against another copy, an unresolved V gene accounts for under half, and the cause of the remainder is not known. The sample table lists hundreds of thousands of clones, 80% to 90% of them with a count of one. The ten most abundant clones make up 3.5% to 5% of the sample. The material sequenced was PBMCs or T cells enriched from blood (not recorded which). The source of these receptors is a man aged 30 to 39 who had recovered from COVID-19.

The chain uses TRBV4-1 and TRBJ1-1, with 7 bases matching TRBD1. The CDR3 extends over 14 amino acids. Germline CDR1 reads MGHRA; CDR2 reads YSYEKL. Trimming cost V 5 bases and J 0 bases; bases outside gene matches: 3. CDR3 in DNA: TGCGCCAGCAGCACAGGGGACATGAACACTGAAGCTTTCTTT. Encoded protein: CASSTGDMNTEAFF.

The chain combines TRBV25-1 with TRBJ1-1; D gene unclear. This CDR3 has 15 residues. Trimming removed 3 bases from V and 1 base from J, with 12 bases in between. From germline, CDR1 is MGHDK and CDR2 SYGVNS. The CDR3 protein is CASSDRSGWNTEAFF. The CDR3, as DNA: TGTGCCAGCAGTGACAGATCCGGGTGGAACACTGAAGCTTTCTTT.

This chain links TRBV4-1 with TRBJ1-1, with D tentatively TRBD1 (6 bases). The V and J ends lost 1 base and 10 bases respectively, with 16 bases between them. Germline loops: CDR1 MGHRA, CDR2 YSYEKL. CDR3 size: 14 residues. DNA of the CDR3: TGCGCCAGCAGCCAAGTCTCAGGGCCCAGGGGAGCTTTCTTT. This translates into CASSQVSGPRGAFF.

This rearrangement joins TRBV5-8 to TRBJ2-6; D call uncertain. V lost 1 base to trimming and J lost 0 bases, with 11 bases between them. The CDR3 covers 17 residues. The germline gives CDR1 SGHTS, CDR2 YDEGEE. Here the CDR3 DNA reads TGTGCCAGCAGCTTGTTTCCAGGCATCTCTGGGGCCAACGTCCTGACTTTC. Amino acids: CASSLFPGISGANVLTF. Variable domain in full (rest from reference TRBV5-8 and TRBJ2-6): EAGVTQSPTHLIKTRGQQATLRCSPISGHTSVYWYQQALGLGLQFLLWYDEGEERNRGNFPPRFSGRQFPNYSSELNVNALELEDSALYLCASSLFPGISGANVLTFGAGSRLTVL.

The rearrangement joins TRBV6-4 to TRBJ2-2; perhaps TRBD1 as D (5 bases). Germline V gene lookup returns CDR1 MRHNA and CDR2 SNTAGT. Trimming pared 0 bases from V and 6 bases from J, leaving 11 bases between. The CDR3 length is 15 residues. The CDR3 region is CASSDSAQAAGELFF. Here the CDR3 DNA reads TGTGCCAGCAGTGACTCGGCACAGGCTGCCGGGGAGCTGTTTTTT.

This clone was picked up one time. V usage is TRBV29-1 and J usage is TRBJ2-7, with a weak D call TRBD1 (6 bases). The CDR3 sequence is 13 residues long. The germline V and J ends were trimmed by 4 bases and 5 bases, with 15 bases remaining between them. Germline V gene sequence: CDR1 SQVTM, CDR2 ANQGSEA. CDR3 bases: TGCAGCGTTGGACAGGTGGCCTTGAACGAGCAGTACTTC. It translates to CSVGQVALNEQYF.

The chain has TRBV24-1 and TRBJ2-7, with 12 nucleotides matching TRBD2. The CDR3 covers 17 residues. Germline CDR1 reads KGHDR; CDR2 reads SFDVKD. The V and J ends lost 3 bases and 2 bases, in that order; junction bases with no gene match: 7. In DNA, the CDR3 is TGTGCCACCAGTGATCCCAGGGCTAGCGGGAGGGCCTACGAGCAGTACTTC. Its translation: CATSDPRASGRAYEQYF.

The V and J genes are TRBV28 and TRBJ1-2, with D perhaps TRBD1 (6 bases). V was clipped by 7 bases and J by 8 bases, with 17 bases between them. The CDR3 length is 13 residues. The V gene's germline CDR1 is MDHEN and CDR2 SYDVKM. CDR3 DNA sequence: TGTGCCAGCATCATGACAGGTACCATGGGCTACACCTTC. The encoded protein is CASIMTGTMGYTF.

The chain recombines TRBV3-1 (or the pseudogene TRBV3-2) with TRBJ2-3; unclear D gene. The CDR3 is 16 amino acids. Germline lookup yields CDR1 LGHDT and CDR2 YNNKEL (reference sequence). The V end was cut by 2 bases, the J end by 0 bases, with 12 bases between. The CDR3 region is CASSQIVSTSTDTQYF. CDR3 nucleotide sequence: TGTGCCAGCAGCCAAATTGTTAGCACTAGCACAGATACGCAGTATTTT.

J is TRBJ2-1 and V is TRBV9; D is possibly TRBD2 (6 bases). This CDR3 contains 15 residues. Germline V gene sequence: CDR1 SGDLS, CDR2 YYNGEE. The V end lost 0 bases, the J end lost 4 bases, and 11 bases lay between the germline ends. The DNA for the CDR3 is TGTGCCAGCAGCGTAGCGGCTAGCGCTTACAATGAGCAGTTCTTC. Its translation is CASSVAASAYNEQFF.

This chain connects TRBV30 to TRBJ1-2; TRBD1 aligns across 8 bases. There are 14 residues in the CDR3. CDR1 and CDR2 (germline): GTSNPN, SVGIG (reference sequence). V was pared by 0 bases and J by 4 bases, with 4 bases of the junction left unmatched. The CDR3 region has the DNA TGTGCCTGGAGTGTACGACAGGGGACCTATGGCTACACCTTC. It is translated as CAWSVRQGTYGYTF.

J is TRBJ1-5 and V is TRBV5-1, with a tentative D call TRBD1 (5 bases). Germline V gene sequence: CDR1 SGHRS, CDR2 YFSETQ. Trimming took off 0 bases at V and 8 bases at J, with 15 bases between the two ends. The CDR3 spans 15 residues. CDR3 sequence: CASSLEGTPREPQHF. CDR3 sequence (DNA): TGCGCCAGCAGCTTGGAAGGGACTCCTCGGGAGCCCCAGCATTTT.

V usage is TRBV27 and J usage is TRBJ1-5; 9 positions agree with TRBD1. This CDR3 is built from 17 residues. V lost 3 bases, J lost 1 base, and 7 bases stayed unmatched. Germline V gene sequence: CDR1 MNHEY, CDR2 SMNVEV (reference sequence). For the CDR3, the DNA is TGTGCCAGCAGTTTCTTGGGACAGGGCGTGAGCAATCAGCCCCAGCATTTT. Its translation: CASSFLGQGVSNQPQHF.

The chain has TRBV2 and TRBJ2-5; the D is unclear. This CDR3 contains 14 residues. Germline CDR1 is SNHLY and CDR2 is FYNNEI. Trimming took off 2 bases at V and 3 bases at J, with 10 bases between the two ends. The CDR3 sequence: CASSELWQKETQYF. DNA for the CDR3: TGTGCCAGCAGTGAATTGTGGCAGAAAGAGACCCAGTACTTC.

The chain links TRBV19 to TRBJ2-1; D not resolved. This CDR3 contains 13 residues. Germline assignment: CDR1 LNHDA and CDR2 SQIVND (reference sequence). Trimming removed 6 bases at V and 0 bases at J, with 6 bases between. This CDR3 reads CASSLVSYNEQFF. The CDR3 DNA reads as TGTGCCAGTAGCCTAGTCTCCTACAATGAGCAGTTCTTC.

V is TRBV24-1 and J is TRBJ1-2; 9 nucleotides match TRBD1. The V segment lost 2 bases and the J segment 3 bases; nucleotides outside the gene matches: 12. Germline V gene lookup returns CDR1 KGHDR and CDR2 SFDVKD. This CDR3 contains 18 residues. The CDR3 nucleotides read TGTGCCACCAGTGATTCAGATATTAGGGACAGGGCGGACTATGGCTACACCTTC. It is translated as CATSDSDIRDRADYGYTF.

The chain joins TRBV29-1 to TRBJ2-5, with 12 positions matching TRBD2. The CDR3 length is 14 residues. V was clipped by 1 base and J by 4 bases; unmatched bases: 1. Germline-derived CDR1 and CDR2 are SQVTM and ANQGSEA. CDR3 DNA: TGCAGCGTTGAAGGACTAGCGGGGGCAGAGACCCAGTACTTC. It translates to CSVEGLAGAETQYF.

For the CDR3, the DNA is TGTGCCAGCAGCTGGGACACGAACACTGAAGCTTTCTTT. Translation gives CASSWDTNTEAFF. The chain has TRBV7-2 and TRBJ1-1; D possibly corresponds to TRBD1 (6 bases). This CDR3 spans 13 amino acids. Trimming removed 4 bases at V and 1 base at J, with 7 bases between. Germline values: CDR1 SGHTA, CDR2 FQGNSA.

This rearrangement joins TRBV9 to TRBJ2-2; D might be TRBD2 (7 bases). This CDR3 has 16 residues. V was clipped by 4 bases and J by 3 bases, with 16 bases between them. Germline V gene lookup returns CDR1 SGDLS and CDR2 YYNGEE. The CDR3 protein is CASSPSSGGYTGELFF. The CDR3 coding sequence is TGTGCCAGCAGCCCCTCTTCGGGGGGCTACACCGGGGAGCTGTTTTTT.

The chain carries TRBV15 and TRBJ2-1; maybe TRBD2 (5 bases). V was shortened by 1 base and J by 6 bases, with 13 bases between the two germline ends. Germline loops: CDR1 LNHNV, CDR2 YYDKDF (reference sequence). There are 15 residues in the CDR3. The CDR3 DNA reads TGTGCCACCAGCAGAGCCACCGGAGGACTCAATGAGCAGTTCTTC. Residues: CATSRATGGLNEQFF. Combining the CDR3 with reference TRBV15 and TRBJ2-1 gives the whole variable domain DAMVIQNPRYQVTQFGKPVTLSCSQTLNHNVMYWYQQKSSQAPKLLFHYYDKDFNNEADTPDNFQSRRPNTSFCFLDIRSPGLGDTAMYLCATSRATGGLNEQFFGPGTRLTVL.

The V gene is TRBV7-6, the J gene TRBJ1-3; D not resolved. The germline gives CDR1 SGHVS, CDR2 FNYEAQ. V was clipped by 2 bases and J by 4 bases, with 9 bases between them. The CDR3 is 14 amino acids. Written as DNA, the CDR3 is TGTGCCAGCAGCTTAACAGTGAACGGAAACACCATATATTTT. It encodes CASSLTVNGNTIYF.

This clone was counted once. This chain connects TRBV11-3 to TRBJ2-5; a weak D match, TRBD2 (5 bases). This CDR3 comprises 14 residues. V lost 5 bases to trimming and J lost 2 bases, with 12 bases between them. The germline gives CDR1 SGHNT, CDR2 YENEEA. CDR3 protein: CASSPTRGQETQYF. CDR3 nucleotides: TGTGCCAGCAGCCCTACCCGGGGACAAGAGACCCAGTACTTC.

The rearrangement joins TRBV7-2 to TRBJ2-1; 8 bases are a match to TRBD2. Trimming cost V 6 bases and J 6 bases; bases outside gene matches: 10. The CDR3 has 15 amino acids. The germline V gene encodes CDR1 SGHTA and CDR2 FQGNSA. In nucleotides, the CDR3 is TGTGCCAGCAGGTTCGGGGGGGCAGTGTTCAATGAGCAGTTCTTC. Its protein is CASRFGGAVFNEQFF.

The chain couples TRBV19 to TRBJ2-3, with a weak D call TRBD1 (7 bases). The V and J ends lost 3 bases and 2 bases respectively, with 12 bases between them. The CDR3 spans 15 residues. Germline V gene lookup returns CDR1 LNHDA and CDR2 SQIVND (reference sequence). In DNA, the CDR3 is TGTGCCAGTAGTATTGGAGGGGGCCCCACAGATACGCAGTATTTT. Translated, it gives CASSIGGGPTDTQYF.

This clone was counted once. The chain uses TRBV5-4 and TRBJ1-6, with D possibly TRBD1 on 5 matching bases. CDR3 length equals 15 residues. V lost 3 bases and J lost 5, with 12 bases in between. Germline assignment: CDR1 SGHNT and CDR2 YYREEE (reference sequence). This CDR3 is CASSWMQGNNSPLHF. The DNA of the CDR3 is TGTGCCAGCAGCTGGATGCAGGGTAATAATTCACCCCTCCACTTT.